This TCR beta chain emerged from a study of blood T cell repertoires in COVID-19. For the study at large: Sources were T cells, B-cell-depleted T cells, or PBMCs; the material itself was cDNA or gDNA.

TCRdb keeps only in-frame clones here, not all; method: immunoSEQ multiplex PCR. The table includes roughly 300,000 clones, 80% to 95% detected once. The cohort comprised adults aged about 18 to 100 years residing in around 25 US areas. Participants' own reports of clinical history determined their cohort assignment. Sequencing was performed on PBMCs or T cells enriched from blood (not recorded which). The source is a woman aged 30 to 39 who had recovered from COVID-19.

Written as DNA, the CDR3 is TGTGCCAGCAGCTTAGGCCCCAGGGAGACCCAGTACTTC. It yields the protein CASSLGPRETQYF. The rearrangement links TRBV7-6 to TRBJ2-5; no clear D gene. With 1 base removed from V and 5 bases from J, the gap between germline ends came to 8 bases. Germline V gene sequence: CDR1 SGHVS, CDR2 FNYEAQ. CDR3 length equals 13 residues.